This T cell receptor beta chain derives from a study of T cell responses to AZD1222 COVID-19 vaccine. General study points: The study found Spike-specific TCR breadth and depth rose after two AZD1222 doses. Donors skewed white British and female; clonal diversity was possibly underestimated.

Measured with immunoSEQ multiplex PCR; TCRdb has only the in-frame clones, and not every one. The top ten clones hold roughly 9.2% of a sample with 100,000 or so clones, 88% of them seen once. V lost 3 bases and J 3 bases, leaving 8 bases between the germline ends. This CDR3 region has 13 residues. For this clone: Its antigen is not known.

Material: peripheral blood, obtained on day 0 of AZD1222 vaccination. The J gene is TRBJ1-2, the V gene TRBV12-3 or TRBV12-4; D uncertain. This clonotype was obtained from an adult in good health. The CDR3: CASSFGQDYGYTF. In DNA form, the CDR3 reads TGTGCCAGCAGTTTCGGGCAGGACTATGGCTACACCTTC.